This T cell receptor beta chain was identified during a study of T-cell memory formation after mild COVID-19. Study background: Clustering of TCRs was largely donor specific.

Overall study findings and caveats: Most CD4+ clones that shrank were in CM and EM, while CD8+ ones turned up in EMRA. Cross-reactive memory apparently joined, as some responding clones appeared in pre-infection memory. Unconfirmed was the SARS-CoV-2 specificity of second-wave clones that peaked on day 37.

TCRdb passed the 5' RACE reads through MiXCR, listing each CDR3 protein once. Found here are more than 450,000 distinct CDR3 sequences, over 15% of them singletons; the top ten hold more than 10%. Germline CDR1 DFQATT, CDR2 SNEGSKA (reference sequence). The CDR3 has 16 residues. Deletions cut 3 bases from V and 0 bases from J, with 17 bases between. This clonotype was detected only a few times. Antigen: not known. Sequencing used PBMCs or a T cell subset sorted from them (not recorded which). The rearrangement links TRBV20-1 to TRBJ2-5, with a weak D call TRBD1 (6 bases). The sequence was obtained from an adult woman who had mild COVID-19 (a few samples of this study predate the infection). Cell type and time point are not known. CDR3 nucleotides: TGCAGTGCTAGCTCGGACAGTAGAAAGTACCAAGAGACCCAGTACTTC. The encoded protein is CSASSDSRKYQETQYF.